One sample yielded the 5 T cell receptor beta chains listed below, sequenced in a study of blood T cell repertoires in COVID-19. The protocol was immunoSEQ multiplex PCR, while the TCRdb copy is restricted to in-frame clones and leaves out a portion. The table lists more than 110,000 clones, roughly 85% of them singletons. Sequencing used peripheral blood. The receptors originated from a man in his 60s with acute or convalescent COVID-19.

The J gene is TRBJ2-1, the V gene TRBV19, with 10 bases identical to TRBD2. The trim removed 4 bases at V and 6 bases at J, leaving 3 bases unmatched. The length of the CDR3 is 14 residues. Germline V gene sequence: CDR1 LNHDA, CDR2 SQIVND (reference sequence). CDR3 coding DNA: TGTGCCAGTAGTACGTGGACTAGCGGCAATGAGCAGTTCTTC. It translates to CASSTWTSGNEQFF. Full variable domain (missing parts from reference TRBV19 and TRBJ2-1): DGGITQSPKYLFRKEGQNVTLSCEQNLNHDAMYWYRQDPGQGLRLIYYSQIVNDFQKGDIAEGYSVSREKKESFPLTVTSAQKNPTAFYLCASSTWTSGNEQFFGPGTRLTVL.

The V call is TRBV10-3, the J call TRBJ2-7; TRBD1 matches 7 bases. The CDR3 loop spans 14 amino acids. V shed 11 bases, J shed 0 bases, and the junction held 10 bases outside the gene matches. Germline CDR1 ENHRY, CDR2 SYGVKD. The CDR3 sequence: CAAQGQGSSYEQYF. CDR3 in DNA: TGTGCCGCACAGGGGCAGGGGAGCTCCTACGAGCAGTACTTC.

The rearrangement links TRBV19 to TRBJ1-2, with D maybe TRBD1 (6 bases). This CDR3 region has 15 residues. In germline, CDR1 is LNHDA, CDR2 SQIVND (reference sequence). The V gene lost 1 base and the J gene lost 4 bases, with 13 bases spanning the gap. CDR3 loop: CASSIVIPTGYGYTF. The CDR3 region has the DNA TGTGCCAGTAGTATAGTGATCCCGACAGGCTATGGCTACACCTTC.

CDR3 sequence: CASRPNLAGVNEQYF. The CDR3 DNA is TGTGCCAGCAGACCTAACCTAGCGGGAGTAAACGAGCAGTACTTC. The chain combines TRBV28 with TRBJ2-7; 10 nucleotides align to TRBD2. The CDR3 covers 15 residues. V was clipped by 6 bases and J by 5 bases; unmatched bases: 10. In germline, CDR1 is MDHEN, CDR2 SYDVKM.

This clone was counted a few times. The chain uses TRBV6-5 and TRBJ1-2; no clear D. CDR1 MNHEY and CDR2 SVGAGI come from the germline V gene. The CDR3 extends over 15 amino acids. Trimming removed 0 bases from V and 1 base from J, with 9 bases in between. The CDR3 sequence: CASSYSREVNYGYTF. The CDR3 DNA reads TGTGCCAGCAGTTACTCGAGGGAGGTTAACTATGGCTACACCTTC.